Below are 30 T cell receptor beta chains sequenced from a single sample in a study of blood T cell repertoires in COVID-19. Generated by immunoSEQ multiplex PCR, the TCRdb table keeps only in-frame clones and is missing some. Seen here are roughly 50,000 clones, approximately 86% observed once, and the top ten hold 10% to 15%. Specimen: peripheral blood. All receptors derive from a man between 65 and 79 years old with active COVID-19.

The rearrangement joins TRBV5-4 to TRBJ1-2; 9 nucleotides line up with TRBD1. The length of the CDR3 is 14 residues. V lost 4 bases to trimming and J lost 8 bases; unmatched junction nucleotides: 9. CDR1 and CDR2 (germline): SGHNT, YYREEE (reference sequence). The CDR3 here is CASSPPGTGYGYTF. DNA for the CDR3: TGTGCCAGCAGCCCGCCTGGGACAGGGTACGGCTACACCTTC.

This clone was found once. This chain connects TRBV5-1 to TRBJ2-7; TRBD1 matches 10 bases. The CDR3 has 15 amino acids. Germline values: CDR1 SGHRS, CDR2 YFSETQ. The junction had 8 bases not matched to a gene; V was cut back by 6 bases and J by 2 bases. CDR3 residues: CASTLIGTGAYEQYF. CDR3 nucleotides: TGCGCCAGCACTCTGATCGGGACAGGGGCCTACGAGCAGTACTTC.

The chain carries TRBV15 and TRBJ2-1; 8 bases align to TRBD1. V lost 3 bases to trimming and J lost 3 bases; unmatched junction nucleotides: 4. The CDR3 is made up of 15 amino acids. Per the germline V gene, CDR1 is LNHNV and CDR2 is YYDKDF (reference sequence). The CDR3 DNA sequence: TGTGCCACCAGCAGCGGACAGGGACACTACAATGAGCAGTTCTTC. Translated: CATSSGQGHYNEQFF.

The J gene is TRBJ2-5, the V gene TRBV12-2; the table's D call, TRBD1, was not checked against the DNA. TRBV12-2 corresponds to a pseudogene. The CDR3 loop spans 15 amino acids. The CDR3 DNA is TGTGCAAGTCGCTTAGCGCAGGGGGTTAAAGAGACCCAGTACTTC. It is translated as CASRLAQGVKETQYF.

The gene calls are TRBV19 and TRBJ1-1, with D uncertain. This CDR3 has 12 residues. Trimming took off 5 bases at V and 6 bases at J, with 10 bases between the two ends. Germline-derived CDR1 and CDR2 are LNHDA and SQIVND (reference sequence). The CDR3 loop reads CASSLRGAEAFF. For the CDR3, the DNA is TGTGCCAGTAGTCTCCGCGGGGCTGAAGCTTTCTTT. The full variable domain, completed using reference TRBV19 and TRBJ1-1, is DGGITQSPKYLFRKEGQNVTLSCEQNLNHDAMYWYRQDPGQGLRLIYYSQIVNDFQKGDIAEGYSVSREKKESFPLTVTSAQKNPTAFYLCASSLRGAEAFFGQGTRLTVV.

The V and J genes are TRBV2 and TRBJ1-1, with a tentative D call TRBD1 (5 bases). The length of the CDR3 is 14 residues. V dropped 5 bases and J dropped 3 bases, with 13 bases sitting between them. The germline V gene encodes CDR1 SNHLY and CDR2 FYNNEI. CDR3 amino acids: CASSQTRGDTEAFF. CDR3 DNA: TGTGCCAGCAGTCAGACCCGGGGGGACACTGAAGCTTTCTTT.

The chain employs TRBV10-3 and TRBJ1-6; 10 bases fit TRBD1. The CDR3 is 15 amino acids. J was trimmed by 8 bases and V by 8 bases; bases with no gene match: 9. Germline CDR1 reads ENHRY; CDR2 reads SYGVKD. The CDR3 is CAIGRDRGLDSPLHF. The DNA for the CDR3 is TGTGCCATCGGTAGGGACAGGGGACTTGATTCACCCCTCCACTTT.

The J gene is TRBJ2-3, the V gene TRBV18; tentative D call: TRBD2 (6 bases). Germline V gives CDR1 KGHSH, CDR2 LQKENI. The CDR3 contains 13 residues. The V gene lost 6 bases and the J gene lost 6 bases, with 13 bases spanning the gap. The CDR3 DNA is TGTGCCAGCTCTCGGGACTCCCTGGATACGCAGTATTTT. It codes for CASSRDSLDTQYF.

The V call is TRBV18, the J call TRBJ2-1; TRBD2 agrees at 10 bases. The CDR3 totals 15 residues. V was clipped by 1 base and J by 8 bases; unmatched bases: 5. Germline CDR1 is KGHSH and CDR2 is LQKENI. CDR3 loop: CASSPQSGGADEQFF. The CDR3 DNA reads TGTGCCAGCTCACCACAAAGCGGGGGGGCCGATGAGCAGTTCTTC.

This rearrangement joins TRBV10-3 to TRBJ2-7; possibly TRBD2 for D (7 bases). Germline V gene lookup returns CDR1 ENHRY and CDR2 SYGVKD. The CDR3 spans 16 residues. Trimming removed 0 bases from V and 7 bases from J, with 19 bases in between. The CDR3 DNA is TGTGCCATCAGTGAGTCGGGAGCCCGGGGGGCGGGGGAGCAGTACTTC. This sequence encodes CAISESGARGAGEQYF.

V and J are TRBV15 and TRBJ1-2, with a tentative D call TRBD1 (5 bases). The CDR3 loop spans 16 amino acids. The germline V and J ends were trimmed by 1 base and 7 bases, with 19 bases remaining between them. Germline V gene lookup returns CDR1 LNHNV and CDR2 YYDKDF (reference sequence). The CDR3 DNA sequence: TGTGCCACCAGCAGAGCCCAGGGTATAGTATTTGGTGGCTACACCTTC. Encoded protein: CATSRAQGIVFGGYTF.

The V call is TRBV10-3, the J call TRBJ1-2; D is undetermined. V was shortened by 0 bases and J by 0 bases, with 8 bases between the two germline ends. The CDR3 length is 15 residues. CDR1 is ENHRY and CDR2 is SYGVKD in the germline V gene. CDR3 residues: CAISESLTANYGYTF. The CDR3 nucleotides read TGTGCCATCAGTGAGTCGTTAACAGCTAACTATGGCTACACCTTC.

The CDR3 DNA reads as TGTGCCAGCAGCGTACTAGCGTATTCCTACAATGAGCAGTTCTTC. Amino acid sequence: CASSVLAYSYNEQFF. The chain employs TRBV9 and TRBJ2-1, with D possibly being TRBD2 (6 bases). The germline V gene has CDR1 SGDLS and CDR2 YYNGEE. CDR3 size: 15 residues. Trimming stripped 1 base from V and 1 base from J, with 9 bases between.

This chain uses TRBV7-2 with TRBJ1-4; 8 nucleotides match TRBD1. The CDR3 totals 15 residues. With 4 bases clipped from V and 7 bases from J, the junction kept 8 bases outside the gene matches. Germline V gene sequence: CDR1 SGHTA, CDR2 FQGNSA. The chain's CDR3 is CASSSTGQVAEKLFF. CDR3 coding DNA: TGTGCCAGCAGCTCGACGGGACAGGTCGCTGAAAAACTGTTTTTT. Looking up the rest from reference TRBV7-2 and TRBJ1-4 gives the full variable domain: GAGVSQSPSNKVTEKGKDVELRCDPISGHTALYWYRQSLGQGLEFLIYFQGNSAPDKSGLPSDRFSAERTGGSVSTLTIQRTQQEDSAVYLCASSSTGQVAEKLFFGSGTQLSVL.

The genes are TRBV19 and TRBJ2-7; TRBD1 might be the D (6 bases). Germline CDR1 LNHDA, CDR2 SQIVND (reference sequence). V lost 9 bases, J lost 4 bases, and 16 bases lay in between. The CDR3 is 13 residues long. The CDR3 coding sequence is TGTGCCAGCAGTGGGGCAGGGGATTACGAGCAGTACTTC. It encodes CASSGAGDYEQYF.

This chain joins TRBV5-8 and TRBJ1-1; possibly TRBD1 for D (5 bases). Germline assignment: CDR1 SGHTS and CDR2 YDEGEE. Trimming took 0 bases from V and 1 from J, leaving 10 bases between them. The CDR3 covers 15 residues. The CDR3 spells CASSLERTKNTEAFF. The CDR3 DNA sequence: TGTGCCAGCAGCTTGGAGAGGACAAAGAACACTGAAGCTTTCTTT.

This chain connects TRBV19 to TRBJ1-4, with D perhaps matching TRBD1 (5 bases). V gave up 1 base and J gave up 7 bases, with 10 bases separating them. The germline gives CDR1 LNHDA, CDR2 SQIVND (reference sequence). The CDR3 runs to 14 residues. CDR3 amino acids: CASSIVGGGEKLFF. DNA for the CDR3: TGTGCCAGTAGTATAGTTGGGGGAGGTGAAAAACTGTTTTTT.

The CDR3 DNA sequence: TGTGCCAGCAGCTTGAGGGGGAACAACTATGGCTACACCTTC. The encoded protein is CASSLRGNNYGYTF. The chain employs TRBV5-8 and TRBJ1-2, with D possibly being TRBD1 (6 bases). The CDR3 consists of 14 residues. V shed 1 base and J shed 2 bases, with 9 bases lying between them. CDR1 and CDR2 (germline): SGHTS, YDEGEE.

The rearrangement uses TRBV7-7 and TRBJ2-7; 9 nucleotides line up with TRBD1. Germline V lookup: CDR1 SSHAT, CDR2 FNYEAQ (reference sequence). J lost 7 bases, V lost 5 bases, and 12 bases had no gene match. The CDR3 contains 15 residues. Here the CDR3 DNA reads TGTGCCAGCAGCACCCCTAGGGACAGGGATGAAGAGCAGTACTTC. It codes for CASSTPRDRDEEQYF.

The V gene is TRBV5-1, the J gene TRBJ2-5, with a possible D match to TRBD1 (6 bases). Trimming cost V 4 bases and J 4 bases, with 14 bases left between them. The CDR3 has 14 amino acids. The germline gives CDR1 SGHRS, CDR2 YFSETQ. The CDR3 reads CASSPRGGVETQYF. The DNA for the CDR3 is TGCGCCAGCAGCCCGAGAGGGGGAGTAGAGACCCAGTACTTC.

V usage is TRBV7-2 and J usage is TRBJ2-3, with TRBD2 matching over 8 bases. Germline V gene sequence: CDR1 SGHTA, CDR2 FQGNSA. The CDR3 covers 16 residues. After removal of 5 bases from V and 0 bases from J, the junction contained 7 bases not matched to a gene. For the CDR3, the DNA is TGTGCCAGCAGCCTTTGGACTAGCCCCAGCACAGATACGCAGTATTTT. It codes for CASSLWTSPSTDTQYF.

The J gene is TRBJ2-1, the V gene TRBV11-1, with TRBD2 matching 7 bases. Germline CDR1 reads SGHAT; CDR2 reads FQDESV (reference sequence). The CDR3 has 16 residues. The J segment lost 2 bases and the V segment lost 1 base, leaving 5 bases of the junction unmatched. The CDR3 sequence is CASSLVRLAAYNEQFF. The CDR3 coding sequence is TGTGCCAGCAGCTTAGTAAGGCTAGCGGCCTACAATGAGCAGTTCTTC.

The chain carries TRBV13 and TRBJ2-2, with TRBD1 identical over 10 bases. The J segment lost 5 bases and the V segment lost 6 bases, leaving 6 bases of the junction unmatched. CDR1 and CDR2 (germline): PRHDT, FYEKMQ (reference sequence). The CDR3 is 15 residues long. The CDR3 bases are TGTGCCAGCAGTACCGGGACAGGGGCAACCGGGGAGCTGTTTTTT. Residues: CASSTGTGATGELFF.

The table lists this clone with a few counts. The CDR3 DNA follows: TGTGCCAGCAGCCGGGAGGGCCTAGCGGGGCGTGGGGAGTACTTC. It translates to CASSREGLAGRGEYF. The chain couples TRBV7-8 to TRBJ2-5; 9 bases map to TRBD2. V shed 5 bases and J 12 bases; nucleotides not matched to a gene: 16. The CDR3 has 15 amino acids. Per germline, CDR1 SGHVS and CDR2 FQNEAQ.

The J gene is TRBJ2-1, the V gene TRBV24-1; 13 bases match TRBD2. The CDR3 has 13 amino acids. Germline lookup yields CDR1 KGHDR and CDR2 SFDVKD. After removal of 4 bases from V and 14 bases from J, the junction contained 4 bases not matched to a gene. In DNA, the CDR3 is TGTGCCACCAGTGAAGTCGGACTAGCGGGGGAGTTCTTC. It yields the protein CATSEVGLAGEFF.

This rearrangement joins TRBV5-1 to TRBJ2-1; possible D gene TRBD1, 6 bases. V lost 4 bases and J lost 4, with 15 bases in between. The CDR3 runs to 15 residues. Germline CDR1 reads SGHRS; CDR2 reads YFSETQ. For the CDR3, the DNA is TGCGCCAGCAGCAGACTCGGGACAATGTACAATGAGCAGTTCTTC. Encoded protein: CASSRLGTMYNEQFF.

This clone turned up a few times. The genes are TRBV5-1 and TRBJ1-4, with D maybe TRBD1 (5 bases). V shed 3 bases and J shed 4 bases, with 10 bases lying between them. The CDR3 is made up of 14 amino acids. Germline V gene data show CDR1 as SGHRS and CDR2 as YFSETQ. CDR3 DNA sequence: TGCGCCAGCAGCTCCCAGGGTTATAATGAAAAACTGTTTTTT. Amino acids: CASSSQGYNEKLFF. Full variable domain (outside the CDR3, taken from reference TRBV5-1 and TRBJ1-4): KAGVTQTPRYLIKTRGQQVTLSCSPISGHRSVSWYQQTPGQGLQFLFEYFSETQRNKGNFPGRFSGRQFSNSRSEMNVSTLELGDSALYLCASSSQGYNEKLFFGSGTQLSVL.

The J gene is TRBJ1-6, the V gene TRBV11-3; D unresolved. Per the germline V gene, CDR1 is SGHNT and CDR2 is YENEEA. There are 17 residues in the CDR3. Between the trimmed V and J ends, which lost 5 bases and 0 bases, there was a span of 14 bases. The CDR3 DNA reads TGTGCCAGCAGCCGCGAGGTCGGGAGCTCCTATAATTCACCCCTCCACTTT. Amino acids: CASSREVGSSYNSPLHF.

V gene TRBV5-4 combines with J gene TRBJ2-3; possible D gene TRBD1, 6 bases. The CDR3 covers 12 residues. Germline CDR1 reads SGHNT; CDR2 reads YYREEE (reference sequence). Trimming took 4 bases from V and 8 from J, leaving 11 bases between them. CDR3 coding DNA: TGTGCCAGCAGCACAGGGTTTGGTACGCAGTATTTT. It specifies CASSTGFGTQYF.

The CDR3 region is CASSAQGQGNTEAFF. In nucleotides, the CDR3 is TGCGCCAGCAGCGCCCAGGGACAGGGTAACACTGAAGCTTTCTTT. V and J are TRBV5-1 and TRBJ1-1; 9 bases are shared with TRBD1. Germline V gives CDR1 SGHRS, CDR2 YFSETQ. V was pared by 4 bases and J by 2 bases, with 6 bases of the junction left unmatched. The CDR3 extends over 15 amino acids.